The TCR beta chain described here comes from a study of early T cells in non-severe SARS-CoV-2 infection. Study-wide points: VDJdb matching, biased toward anti-spike CD8 responses, missed private and CD4 specificities.

Individual cDNA molecules each received unique molecular identifiers attached to them. TCRdb reprocessed the 5' RACE reads via MiXCR and lists one record per CDR3 protein. This table holds 55,000 to 70,000 distinct CDR3 sequences, 9% to 15% found once. There are many counts of this clonotype. As yet, its antigen is unknown. This TCR was recovered from an adult who was a healthcare worker with PCR-confirmed SARS-CoV-2 infection or an uninfected control (not recorded which). Sequencing used whole blood.

The CDR3 bases are TGTGCCAGCAGTTACTCTAGCGGGGGATCCTACGAGCAGTACTTC. Its protein is CASSYSSGGSYEQYF. The chain uses TRBV6-5 and TRBJ2-7; TRBD2 aligns across 9 bases. Germline V CDR1 and CDR2: MNHEY, SVGAGI. V lost 0 bases to trimming and J lost 1 base; unmatched junction nucleotides: 1. This CDR3 has 15 amino acids.